This T cell receptor (beta chain) was sequenced during a study of blood T cells in healthy people across ages. Alongside a J-beta primer mix, a sample-barcoded 5' primer served in a second PCR lasting roughly 6 to 11 cycles. TCRdb processed the 5' RACE reads anew with MiXCR; each CDR3 protein has one entry. This repertoire shows 800,000 to 950,000 distinct CDR3 sequences, 25% to 30% found once; its top ten account for approximately 10%. This clonotype was seen more than once but under ten times. The CDR3 extends over 12 amino acids. V was pared by 2 bases and J by 2 bases, with 3 bases between. Germline loops: CDR1 MDHEN, CDR2 SYDVKM. This sample also appeared in a second study, on T cells of mothers and their children.

V and J are TRBV28 and TRBJ1-2; D unclear. This sequence originates from a woman between 40 and 55 years old in good health. Sequencing input: blood. This CDR3 is CASSLPNYGYTF. The CDR3 bases are TGTGCCAGCAGTTTACCCAACTATGGCTACACCTTC.